Listed here are 16 T cell receptor beta chains from one sample, sequenced in a study of cytomegalovirus exposure and HLA in healthy donors. The PCR used 60 Vbeta and 13 Jbeta primers. Profiling relied on immunoSEQ multiplex PCR, and the TCRdb table lists in-frame clones only, not all of them. The data show around 67,000 clones, 80% to 90% seen once. The sequencing input was PBMCs. Receptors were obtained from a woman in her twenties or thirties in good health and CMV-seropositive.

V gene TRBV2 combines with J gene TRBJ1-5; D is ambiguous. CDR1 SNHLY and CDR2 FYNNEI come from the germline V gene. V was cut by 6 bases and J by 5 bases, with 14 bases left in between. The CDR3 is 14 residues long. The CDR3 DNA reads as TGTGCCAGCAGCAATATGGCAGGCGATCAGCCCCAGCATTTT. Encoded protein: CASSNMAGDQPQHF. The whole variable domain, filled in from reference TRBV2 and TRBJ1-5, reads EPEVTQTPSHQVTQMGQEVILRCVPISNHLYFYWYRQILGQKVEFLVSFYNNEISEKSEIFDDQFSVERPDGSNFTLKIRSTKLEDSAMYFCASSNMAGDQPQHFGDGTRLSIL.

The V gene is TRBV6-6, the J gene TRBJ2-1; D possibly corresponds to TRBD1 (5 bases). Germline V gene data show CDR1 as MNHNY and CDR2 as SVGAGI (reference sequence). The CDR3 has 12 amino acids. V lost 5 bases and J lost 11, with 13 bases in between. CDR3 protein: CASSDTGEKQFF. DNA of the CDR3: TGTGCCAGCAGTGATACAGGTGAGAAGCAGTTCTTC.

The chain carries TRBV5-1 and TRBJ1-1; D ambiguous. V was cut by 1 base and J by 4 bases, with 11 bases left in between. CDR1 is SGHRS and CDR2 is YFSETQ in the germline V gene. The CDR3 contains 14 residues. The CDR3 DNA sequence: TGCGCCAGCAGCTTGACTCCGGGGTCCACTGAAGCTTTCTTT. Protein sequence: CASSLTPGSTEAFF.

V is TRBV7-6 and J is TRBJ1-2, with D perhaps TRBD1 (5 bases). Trimming pared 5 bases from V and 8 bases from J, leaving 18 bases between. CDR3 length: 14 amino acids. Looked up from germline, CDR1 is SGHVS and CDR2 is FNYEAQ. CDR3 sequence (DNA): TGTGCCAGCAGCCCCTTAATCGGGGGGGACGGCTACACCTTC. This codes for CASSPLIGGDGYTF. The whole variable domain, filled in from reference TRBV7-6 and TRBJ1-2, reads GAGVSQSPRYKVTKRGQDVALRCDPISGHVSLYWYRQALGQGPEFLTYFNYEAQQDKSGLPNDRFSAERPEGSISTLTIQRTEQRDSAMYRCASSPLIGGDGYTFGSGTRLTVV.

This clone was detected once. This chain joins TRBV5-4 and TRBJ2-3, with TRBD2 matching 11 bases. In germline, CDR1 is SGHNT, CDR2 YYREEE (reference sequence). V was clipped by 0 bases and J by 0 bases; unmatched bases: 0. The CDR3 extends over 16 amino acids. CDR3 in DNA: TGTGCCAGCAGCTTGGGACTAGCGGGGAGCACAGATACGCAGTATTTT. This codes for CASSLGLAGSTDTQYF.

The rearrangement uses TRBV2 and TRBJ2-1, with 11 bases fitting TRBD1. Looked up from germline, CDR1 is SNHLY and CDR2 is FYNNEI. The CDR3 spans 16 residues. V gave up 5 bases and J gave up 6 bases; unmatched junction bases: 9. The CDR3 sequence: CASSPPGQGAGNEQFF. CDR3 sequence (DNA): TGTGCCAGCAGTCCCCCCGGACAGGGGGCTGGCAATGAGCAGTTCTTC.

V gene TRBV7-6 combines with J gene TRBJ1-1; D not certain. Germline V gives CDR1 SGHVS, CDR2 FNYEAQ. Trimming cost V 2 bases and J 3 bases, with 7 bases left between them. This CDR3 has 13 residues. The CDR3 loop is CASSLQRYTEAFF. The CDR3 DNA reads as TGTGCCAGCAGCTTACAACGGTACACTGAAGCTTTCTTT.

This rearrangement joins TRBV4-2 to TRBJ2-7; 10 bases line up with TRBD2. Germline V lookup: CDR1 LGHNA, CDR2 YNFKEQ. After removal of 2 bases from V and 2 bases from J, the junction contained 9 bases not matched to a gene. The CDR3 spans 17 residues. DNA for the CDR3: TGTGCCAGCAGCCAACGAGTAGCGGGAGGCTCTCCCTACGAGCAGTACTTC. Translated, it gives CASSQRVAGGSPYEQYF.

This chain's CDR3 is CASSPSAGGPGVEQFF. CDR3 DNA: TGTGCCAGCTCACCCTCAGCGGGAGGGCCGGGAGTTGAGCAGTTCTTC. The V call is TRBV18, the J call TRBJ2-1; 10 bases align to TRBD2. The V gene's germline CDR1 is KGHSH and CDR2 LQKENI. This CDR3 comprises 16 residues. V shed 3 bases, J shed 9 bases, and the junction held 11 bases outside the gene matches.

The chain employs TRBV7-8 and TRBJ1-4; a possible D gene is TRBD1 (5 bases). Germline V lookup: CDR1 SGHVS, CDR2 FQNEAQ. Trimming pared 1 base from V and 6 bases from J, leaving 9 bases between. The CDR3 runs 14 residues. The CDR3 spells CASSLVGGDEKLFF. The CDR3 bases are TGTGCCAGCAGCTTAGTCGGGGGGGATGAAAAACTGTTTTTT. Together with reference TRBV7-8 and TRBJ1-4, the CDR3 gives the full variable domain: GAGVSQSPRYKVAKRGQDVALRCDPISGHVSLFWYQQALGQGPEFLTYFQNEAQLDKSGLPSDRFFAERPEGSVSTLKIQRTQQEDSAVYLCASSLVGGDEKLFFGSGTQLSVL.

About this clone: The same CDR3 is also encoded by other DNA sequences in this sample. The CDR3 reads CASSLTGNYGYTF. CDR3 in DNA: TGTGCCAGCAGTTTGACAGGGAATTATGGCTACACCTTC. This chain uses TRBV28 with TRBJ1-2; 7 nucleotides agree with TRBD1. J lost 5 bases, V lost 3 bases, and 3 bases had no gene match. This CDR3 contains 13 residues. Germline loops: CDR1 MDHEN, CDR2 SYDVKM.

The chain carries TRBV27 and TRBJ2-7; 9 bases match TRBD1. The CDR3 is 15 residues long. V dropped 4 bases and J dropped 5; count of bases not matched to a gene: 9. Germline loops: CDR1 MNHEY, CDR2 SMNVEV (reference sequence). CDR3 nucleotide sequence: TGTGCCAGCAGTTCAAATACAGGGGGCGTCGACGAGCAGTACTTC. It yields the protein CASSSNTGGVDEQYF.

The CDR3 here is CASSLGQGASYEQYF. The CDR3 DNA is TGCGCCAGCAGCTTGGGCCAGGGGGCATCCTACGAGCAGTACTTC. The V call is TRBV5-1, the J call TRBJ2-7, with TRBD1 matching 8 bases. Germline CDR1 and CDR2: SGHRS and YFSETQ. This CDR3 is 15 amino acids long. The V gene end was trimmed by 0 bases and the J gene end by 1 base; junction bases not matched to a gene: 3.

This chain connects TRBV18 to TRBJ1-4, with D uncertain. V was trimmed by 3 bases and J by 2 bases, leaving 7 bases between them. This CDR3 contains 14 residues. Germline V lookup: CDR1 KGHSH, CDR2 LQKENI. CDR3 sequence (DNA): TGTGCCAGCTCACCTCGAGGGACTAATGAAAAACTGTTTTTT. Residues: CASSPRGTNEKLFF.

This clone came up once. This chain connects TRBV9 to TRBJ1-2; no clear D gene. The CDR3 runs 16 residues. The germline V and J ends were trimmed by 0 bases and 3 bases, with 15 bases remaining between them. Germline V gene lookup returns CDR1 SGDLS and CDR2 YYNGEE. The CDR3 loop is CASSVDFTPLDYGYTF. CDR3 bases: TGTGCCAGCAGCGTAGACTTCACCCCTCTGGACTATGGCTACACCTTC.

This clone was counted once. The V gene is TRBV5-1, the J gene TRBJ2-7, with D perhaps matching TRBD2 (5 bases). The V end was cut by 4 bases, the J end by 5 bases, with 16 bases between. The CDR3 loop spans 14 amino acids. In germline, CDR1 is SGHRS, CDR2 YFSETQ. This CDR3 reads CASSPIRTGNEQYF. CDR3 DNA: TGCGCCAGCAGCCCGATCCGGACCGGGAACGAGCAGTACTTC.